These T cell receptor beta chains were read from a single sample in a study of blood T cells in healthy people across ages. MiXCR, run by TCRdb on the 5' RACE reads, gives a single entry per CDR3 protein. The profile shows more than 1 million distinct CDR3 sequences, more than 40% of them singletons. Sequencing input: blood. These receptors were taken from a woman in her sixties or seventies in good health. CDR3s include the opening cysteine and the closing phenylalanine or tryptophan. D genes are given only for firm matches. Not every row has a clone size; where given, it reads once, few, many or a size class.

>TRBV20-1|NA|TRBJ2-7|NA
CSAVRSREPYEQYF
TGCAGTGCTGTCCGATCAAGAGAACCCTACGAGCAGTACTTC
>TRBV12-3/TRBV12-4|NA|TRBJ2-5|NA
CASSLLLGGETQYF
TGTGCCAGCAGTTTATTGCTAGGGGGGGAGACCCAGTACTTC
>TRBV24-1|NA|TRBJ1-5|NA
CATSAPGQPQHF
TGTGCCACCAGTGCCCCGGGGCAGCCCCAGCATTTT
>TRBV11-1|few|TRBJ2-3|NA
CASSFLDYLSDTQYF
TGTGCCAGCAGCTTTTTGGACTACCTGTCGGATACGCAGTATTTT
>TRBV9|NA|TRBJ2-2|TRBD2
CASTTSGSPTGELFF
TGTGCCAGCACCACTAGCGGGAGCCCCACCGGGGAGCTGTTTTTT
>TRBV7-9|NA|TRBJ2-1|TRBD2
CASSPSGSRVDEQFF
TGTGCCAGCAGCCCTAGCGGGAGCAGGGTAGATGAGCAGTTCTTC
>TRBV6-5|NA|TRBJ1-2|NA
CASSYSQGRGYTF
TGTGCCAGCAGTTACTCGCAGGGACGTGGCTACACCTTC
>TRBV12-3/TRBV12-4|NA|TRBJ1-2|TRBD1
CASSGGTGFNYGYTF
TGTGCCAGCAGTGGAGGGACAGGGTTTAACTATGGCTACACCTTC
>TRBV20-1|NA|TRBJ2-3|NA
CSASHLTVGTGADTQYF
TGCAGTGCTAGCCACCTCACGGTGGGGACTGGCGCAGATACGCAGTATTTT
>TRBV12-3/TRBV12-4|NA|TRBJ1-1|TRBD1
CASSLTGVTTEAFF
TGTGCCAGCAGTTTGACAGGGGTGACCACTGAAGCTTTCTTT
>TRBV6-4|NA|TRBJ2-1|TRBD2
CASSDSTGRSGTSTYNEQFF
TGTGCCAGCAGTGACTCGACGGGGCGTAGCGGGACGTCCACATACAATGAGCAGTTCTTC
>TRBV4-1|NA|TRBJ2-7|TRBD2
CASSQTGLAYEQYF
TGCGCCAGCAGCCAGACCGGACTAGCTTACGAGCAGTACTTC
>TRBV11-2|NA|TRBJ2-5|NA
CASSLAPRDDTHKETQYF
TGTGCCAGCAGCTTAGCCCCTAGGGACGACACCCACAAGGAGACCCAGTACTTC
>TRBV6-5|many|TRBJ2-3|NA
CASSVDPSTDTQYF
TGTGCCAGCTCGGTTGACCCTAGCACAGATACGCAGTATTTT
>TRBV28|once|TRBJ2-5|TRBD1
CASSSARGFQETQYF
TGTGCCAGCAGTTCGGCCAGGGGGTTCCAAGAGACCCAGTACTTC
>TRBV27|NA|TRBJ1-6|TRBD1
CASSDRQGVMGSPLHF
TGTGCCAGCAGTGATCGACAGGGCGTCATGGGTTCACCCCTCCACTTT
>TRBV15|NA|TRBJ1-1|NA
CATSSGTNMNTEAFF
TGTGCCACCAGTTCAGGTACTAACATGAACACTGAAGCTTTCTTT
>TRBV2|once|TRBJ2-7|NA
CASHVAGNFYEQYF
TGTGCCAGTCATGTAGCCGGGAATTTCTACGAGCAGTACTTC
>TRBV2|NA|TRBJ2-3|TRBD2
CASARPSGRITDTRYF
TGTGCCAGCGCACGTCCAAGCGGGAGGATCACAGATACGCGGTATTTT
>TRBV12-3/TRBV12-4|few|TRBJ2-2|NA
CASSSGFTGELFF
TGTGCCAGCAGTTCGGGTTTCACCGGGGAGCTGTTTTTT
>TRBV24-1|NA|TRBJ2-1|NA
CATSDHGTLNEQFF
TGTGCCACCAGTGATCACGGGACTTTAAATGAGCAGTTCTTC
>TRBV4-2|many|TRBJ2-1|TRBD2
CASSQVGTSGSNEQFF
TGTGCCAGCAGCCAAGTTGGGACTAGCGGGAGCAATGAGCAGTTCTTC
>TRBV20-1|NA|TRBJ1-2|NA
CSARGPGASYGYTF
TGCAGTGCTAGAGGGCCAGGGGCGAGCTATGGCTACACCTTC
>TRBV9|NA|TRBJ2-5|TRBD2
CASSVDPLSSGGQETQYF
TGTGCCAGCAGCGTAGACCCTCTTTCTAGCGGGGGCCAAGAGACCCAGTACTTC
>TRBV28|NA|TRBJ1-6|NA
CASRPPGVASPLHF
TGTGCCAGCAGACCCCCAGGGGTGGCTTCACCCCTCCACTTT
>TRBV15|NA|TRBJ2-3|TRBD2
CATSRVLAGSTDTQYF
TGTGCCACCAGCAGAGTCCTAGCGGGAAGCACAGATACGCAGTATTTT
>TRBV10-3|few|TRBJ1-5|TRBD1
CAISPTGVVSNQPQHF
TGTGCCATCAGCCCCACAGGGGTTGTCAGCAATCAGCCCCAGCATTTT
>TRBV21-1|NA|TRBJ2-1|NA
CASSEGGQVTYNEQFF
TGTGCCAGCAGCGAAGGCGGACAGGTCACCTACAATGAGCAGTTCTTC
>TRBV7-6|few|TRBJ2-3|TRBD2
CASSLGAGGSPDTQYF
TGTGCCAGCAGCTTAGGGGCGGGAGGTAGCCCAGATACGCAGTATTTT
>TRBV13|NA|TRBJ2-5|NA
CASSHSRGEETQYF
TGTGCCAGCAGCCACTCTAGAGGTGAGGAGACCCAGTACTTC
>TRBV4-1|NA|TRBJ2-1|TRBD2
CASSFGPAGGREGEQFF
TGCGCCAGCAGTTTCGGACCAGCGGGAGGGCGAGAGGGTGAGCAGTTCTTC
>TRBV7-6|few|TRBJ2-3|NA
CASSLVVPDTQYF
TGTGCCAGCAGCTTAGTCGTCCCAGATACGCAGTATTTT
>TRBV9|NA|TRBJ2-5|NA
CASSAGPLQETQYF
TGTGCCAGCAGCGCGGGACCGCTCCAAGAGACCCAGTACTTC
>TRBV20-1|NA|TRBJ2-4|NA
CSASPTRVAKNIQYF
TGCAGTGCTAGTCCGACTAGGGTAGCCAAAAACATTCAGTACTTC
>TRBV5-1|NA|TRBJ2-1|NA
CASSPPVDSYNEQFF
TGCGCCAGCAGCCCCCCGGTGGACTCCTACAATGAGCAGTTCTTC
>TRBV12-3/TRBV12-4|NA|TRBJ2-7|NA
CASSLKGDYNEQYF
TGTGCCAGCAGTTTAAAGGGGGATTACAATGAGCAGTACTTC
>TRBV5-6|few|TRBJ2-7|NA
CASIQGSDNEQYF
TGTGCCAGCATCCAGGGATCAGACAATGAGCAGTACTTC
>TRBV10-3|NA|TRBJ2-3|NA
CAINAGSTDTQYF
TGTGCCATCAACGCGGGAAGCACAGATACGCAGTATTTT
>TRBV7-9|few|TRBJ2-5|NA
CASSFQSNWVRQETQYF
TGTGCCAGCAGCTTTCAATCCAACTGGGTAAGACAAGAGACCCAGTACTTC
>TRBV11-2|NA|TRBJ2-5|NA
CASSLGGGRTETQYF
TGTGCCAGCAGCTTAGGGGGCGGGCGGACAGAGACCCAGTACTTC
>TRBV6-6|NA|TRBJ2-7|NA
CASKTETSYEQYF
TGTGCCAGCAAAACCGAGACCTCCTACGAGCAGTACTTC
>TRBV27|few|TRBJ1-1|TRBD1
CASSLLGTGTEAFF
TGTGCCAGCAGTTTATTGGGGACAGGAACTGAAGCTTTCTTT
>TRBV15|NA|TRBJ2-3|TRBD2
CATSRVGGADTQYF
TGTGCCACCAGCAGAGTGGGGGGGGCAGATACGCAGTATTTT
>TRBV27|NA|TRBJ1-1|TRBD1
CASSLRQGITEAFF
TGTGCCAGCAGTCTAAGACAGGGGATCACTGAAGCTTTCTTT
>TRBV4-1|few|TRBJ2-7|TRBD2
CASSPGTSWDEQYF
TGCGCCAGCAGCCCAGGGACTAGCTGGGACGAGCAGTACTTC